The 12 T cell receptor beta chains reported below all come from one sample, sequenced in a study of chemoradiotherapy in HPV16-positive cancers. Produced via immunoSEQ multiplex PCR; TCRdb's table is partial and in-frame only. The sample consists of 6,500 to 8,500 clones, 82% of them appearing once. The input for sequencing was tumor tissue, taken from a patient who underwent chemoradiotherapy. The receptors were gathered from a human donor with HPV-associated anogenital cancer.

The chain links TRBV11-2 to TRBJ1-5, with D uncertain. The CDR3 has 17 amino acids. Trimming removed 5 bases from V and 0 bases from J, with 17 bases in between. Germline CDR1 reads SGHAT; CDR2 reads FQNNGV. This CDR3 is CASSKVAGYLSNQPQHF. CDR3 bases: TGTGCCAGCAGCAAAGTGGCGGGGTATCTTAGCAATCAGCCCCAGCATTTT.

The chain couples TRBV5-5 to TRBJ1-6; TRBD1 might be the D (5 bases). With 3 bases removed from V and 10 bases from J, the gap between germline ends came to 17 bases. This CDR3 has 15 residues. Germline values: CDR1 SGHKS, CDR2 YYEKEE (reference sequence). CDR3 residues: CASSSGRWGNSPLHF. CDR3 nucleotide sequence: TGTGCCAGCAGCTCCGGGCGATGGGGCAACTCACCCCTCCACTTT.

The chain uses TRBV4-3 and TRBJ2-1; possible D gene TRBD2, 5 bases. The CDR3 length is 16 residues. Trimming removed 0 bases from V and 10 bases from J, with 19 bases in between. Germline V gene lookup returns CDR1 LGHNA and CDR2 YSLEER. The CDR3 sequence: CASSQEEGGGSEEQFF. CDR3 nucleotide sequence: TGCGCCAGCAGCCAAGAGGAAGGCGGAGGTAGCGAAGAGCAGTTCTTC.

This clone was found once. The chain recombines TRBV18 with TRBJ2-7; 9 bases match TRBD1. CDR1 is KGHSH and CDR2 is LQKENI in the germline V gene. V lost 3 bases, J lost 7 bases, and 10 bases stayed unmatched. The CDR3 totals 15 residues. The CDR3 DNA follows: TGTGCCAGCTCACCCTTACGGACAGGGGAGGGTGAGCAGTACTTC. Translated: CASSPLRTGEGEQYF.

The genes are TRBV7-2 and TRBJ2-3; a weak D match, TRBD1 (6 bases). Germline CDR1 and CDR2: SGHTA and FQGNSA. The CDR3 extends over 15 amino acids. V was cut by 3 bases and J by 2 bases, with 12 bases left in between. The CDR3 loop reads CASSLRTEITDTQYF. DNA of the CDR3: TGTGCCAGCAGCTTGAGGACAGAGATCACAGATACGCAGTATTTT.

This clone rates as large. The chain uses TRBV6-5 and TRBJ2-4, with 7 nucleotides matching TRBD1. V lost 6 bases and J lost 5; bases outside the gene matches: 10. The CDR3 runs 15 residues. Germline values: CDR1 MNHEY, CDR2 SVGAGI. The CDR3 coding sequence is TGTGCCAGCAGCCTTACGTACAGGGGCCAAAACATTCAGTACTTC. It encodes CASSLTYRGQNIQYF.

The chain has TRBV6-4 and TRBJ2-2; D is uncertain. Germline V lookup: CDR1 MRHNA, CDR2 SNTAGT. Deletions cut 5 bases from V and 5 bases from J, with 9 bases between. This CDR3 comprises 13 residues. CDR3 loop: CASSLGETGELFF. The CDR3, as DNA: TGTGCCAGCAGTCTTGGGGAAACCGGGGAGCTGTTTTTT.

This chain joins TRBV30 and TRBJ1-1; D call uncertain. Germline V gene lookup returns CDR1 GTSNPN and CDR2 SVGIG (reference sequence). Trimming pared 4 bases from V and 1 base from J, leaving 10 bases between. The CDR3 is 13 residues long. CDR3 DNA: TGTGCCTGGACTGGAGTTTCGAACACTGAAGCTTTCTTT. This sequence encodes CAWTGVSNTEAFF.

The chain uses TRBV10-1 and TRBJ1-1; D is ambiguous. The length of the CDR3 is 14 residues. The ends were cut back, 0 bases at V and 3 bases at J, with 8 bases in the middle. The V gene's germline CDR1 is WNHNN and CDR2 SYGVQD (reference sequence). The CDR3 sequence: CASSESGEYTEAFF. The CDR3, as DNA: TGCGCCAGCAGTGAGTCCGGGGAATACACTGAAGCTTTCTTT.

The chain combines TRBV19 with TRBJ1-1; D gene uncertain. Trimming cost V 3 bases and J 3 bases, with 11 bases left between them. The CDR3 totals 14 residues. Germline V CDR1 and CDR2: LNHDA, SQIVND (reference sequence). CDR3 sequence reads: CASSIAPKDTEAFF. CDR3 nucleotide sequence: TGTGCCAGTAGTATCGCCCCCAAGGACACTGAAGCTTTCTTT.

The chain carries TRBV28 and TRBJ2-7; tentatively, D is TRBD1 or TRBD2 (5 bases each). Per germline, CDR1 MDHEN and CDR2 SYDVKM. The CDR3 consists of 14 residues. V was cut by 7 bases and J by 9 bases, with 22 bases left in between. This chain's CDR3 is CASNSGTSLRGQYF. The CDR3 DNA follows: TGTGCCAGCAACTCGGGGACGAGTTTAAGGGGGCAGTACTTC.

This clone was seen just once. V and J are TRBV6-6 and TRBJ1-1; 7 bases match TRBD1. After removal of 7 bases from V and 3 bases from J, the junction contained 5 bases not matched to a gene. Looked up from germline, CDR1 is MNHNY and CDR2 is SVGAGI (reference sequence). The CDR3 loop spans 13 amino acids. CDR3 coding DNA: TGTGCCAGCAAGGCAGGGGGGGACACTGAAGCTTTCTTT. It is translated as CASKAGGDTEAFF.